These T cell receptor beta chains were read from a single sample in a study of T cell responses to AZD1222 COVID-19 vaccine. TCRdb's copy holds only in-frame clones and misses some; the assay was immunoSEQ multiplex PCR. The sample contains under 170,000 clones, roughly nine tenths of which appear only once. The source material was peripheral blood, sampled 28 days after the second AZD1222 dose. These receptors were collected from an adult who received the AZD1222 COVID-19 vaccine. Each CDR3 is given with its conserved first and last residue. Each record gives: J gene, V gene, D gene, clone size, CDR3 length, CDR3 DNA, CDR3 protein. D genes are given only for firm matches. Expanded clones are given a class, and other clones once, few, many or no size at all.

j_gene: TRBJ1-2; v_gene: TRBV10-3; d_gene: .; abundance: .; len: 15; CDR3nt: TGTGCCATCAGTCCTAGTCGACCCCGGAACTATGGCTACACCTTC; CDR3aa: CAISPSRPRNYGYTF
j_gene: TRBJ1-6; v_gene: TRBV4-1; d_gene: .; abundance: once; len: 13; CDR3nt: TGCGCCAGCAGCCAACTACTCAATTCACCCCTCCACTTT; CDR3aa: CASSQLLNSPLHF
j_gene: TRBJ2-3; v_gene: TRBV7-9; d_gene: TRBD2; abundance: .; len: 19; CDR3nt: TGTGCCAGCAGCTTATTAATTAGCGGGAGCTCTCTGGGCACAGATACGCAGTATTTT; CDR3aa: CASSLLISGSSLGTDTQYF
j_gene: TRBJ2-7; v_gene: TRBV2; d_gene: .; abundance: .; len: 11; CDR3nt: TGTGCCAGCAGTGAAAGGTCCGAGCAGTACTTC; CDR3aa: CASSERSEQYF
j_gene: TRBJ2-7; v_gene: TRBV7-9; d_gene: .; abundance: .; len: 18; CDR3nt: TGTGCCAGCAGCTCCATAGGGGGGAGCGGTCGGACCACATACGAGCAGTACTTC; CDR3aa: CASSSIGGSGRTTYEQYF
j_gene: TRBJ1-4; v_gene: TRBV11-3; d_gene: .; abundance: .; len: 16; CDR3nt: TGTGCCAGCAGCTTACCCACGGGGTTACCTAATGAAAAACTGTTTTTT; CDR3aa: CASSLPTGLPNEKLFF
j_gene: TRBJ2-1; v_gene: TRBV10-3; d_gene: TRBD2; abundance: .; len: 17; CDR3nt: TGTGCCATCAGTGACTTGAGCGCTAGCGGGGGGGTGAATGAGCAGTTCTTC; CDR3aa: CAISDLSASGGVNEQFF
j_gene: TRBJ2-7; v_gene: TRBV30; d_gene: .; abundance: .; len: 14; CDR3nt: TGTGCCTGGAGACCGGGACCTGCCGGAGACGAGCAGTACTTC; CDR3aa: CAWRPGPAGDEQYF
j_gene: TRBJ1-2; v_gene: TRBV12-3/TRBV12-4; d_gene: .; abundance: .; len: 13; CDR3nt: TGTGCCAGCAGTTTTGGGCAGGCGGTGGGCTACACCTTC; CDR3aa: CASSFGQAVGYTF
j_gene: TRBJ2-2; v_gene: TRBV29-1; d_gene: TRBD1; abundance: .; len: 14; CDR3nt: TGCAGCGTCACCCGGACAGGGAAGACCGGGGAGCTGTTTTTT; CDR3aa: CSVTRTGKTGELFF
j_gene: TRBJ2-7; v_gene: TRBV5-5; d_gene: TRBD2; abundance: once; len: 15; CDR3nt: TGTGCCAGCAGCCTAGGGACTAGCGCATCCTACGAGCAGTACTTC; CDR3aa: CASSLGTSASYEQYF
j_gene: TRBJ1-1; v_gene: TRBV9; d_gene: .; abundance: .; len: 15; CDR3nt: TGTGCCAGCAGCGCCCGAGCGGACAGGAACACTGAAGCTTTCTTT; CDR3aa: CASSARADRNTEAFF
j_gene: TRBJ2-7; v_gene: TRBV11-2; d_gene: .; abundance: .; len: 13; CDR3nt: TGTGCCAGCAGCCCCGGGGGGCCGGGGGAGCAGTACTTC; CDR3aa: CASSPGGPGEQYF
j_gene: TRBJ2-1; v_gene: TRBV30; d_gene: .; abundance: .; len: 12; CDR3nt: TGTGCCTGGAGTGTGATGGACAATGAGCAGTTCTTC; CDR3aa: CAWSVMDNEQFF
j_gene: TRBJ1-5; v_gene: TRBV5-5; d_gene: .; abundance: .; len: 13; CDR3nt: TGTGCCAGCAGCTTGTCCATCCCCCCGCCCCAGCATTTT; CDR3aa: CASSLSIPPPQHF
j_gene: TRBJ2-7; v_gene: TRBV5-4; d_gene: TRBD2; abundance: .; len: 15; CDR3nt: TGTGCCAGCAGCTCACGGGCTCTAGCGGGCTACGAGCAGTACTTC; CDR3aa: CASSSRALAGYEQYF
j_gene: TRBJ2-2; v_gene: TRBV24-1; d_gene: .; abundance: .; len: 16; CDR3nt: TGTGCCACCAGTGATACGAGGACAGCGAACACCGGGGAGCTGTTTTTT; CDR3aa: CATSDTRTANTGELFF
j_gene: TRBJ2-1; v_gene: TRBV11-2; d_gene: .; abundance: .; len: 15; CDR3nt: TGTGCCAGCAGCTTCGGGGCAGGACTTTCGCATATGCAGTTCTTC; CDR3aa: CASSFGAGLSHMQFF
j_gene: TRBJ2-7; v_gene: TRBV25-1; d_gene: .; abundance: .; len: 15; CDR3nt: TGTGCCAGCAGTGAATACCCCCAAACAGTGTACGAGCAGTACTTC; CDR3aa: CASSEYPQTVYEQYF
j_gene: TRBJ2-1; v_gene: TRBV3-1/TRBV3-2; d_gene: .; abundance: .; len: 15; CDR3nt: TGTGCCAGCAGCCAAGATGCAGGCTCCTACAATGAGCAGTTCTTC; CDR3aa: CASSQDAGSYNEQFF
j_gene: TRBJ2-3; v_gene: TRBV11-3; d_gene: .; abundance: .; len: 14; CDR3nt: TGTGCCAGCAGCTCAGGAAGGGGAACAGATACGCAGTATTTT; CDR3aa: CASSSGRGTDTQYF
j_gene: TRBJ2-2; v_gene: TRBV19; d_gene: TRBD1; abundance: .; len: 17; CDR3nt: TGTGCCAGTAGCCTCAGGCTGGGACAGTCGAACACCGGGGAGCTGTTTTTT; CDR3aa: CASSLRLGQSNTGELFF
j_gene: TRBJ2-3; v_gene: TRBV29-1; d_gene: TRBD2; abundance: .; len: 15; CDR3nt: TGCAGCGTTGAATTCGCGGGAGGGCCATCAGATACGCAGTATTTT; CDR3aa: CSVEFAGGPSDTQYF
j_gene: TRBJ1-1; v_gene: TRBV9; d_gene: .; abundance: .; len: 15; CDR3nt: TGTGCCAGCAGCGTAGATGGGGGACAGAACACTGAAGCTTTCTTT; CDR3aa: CASSVDGGQNTEAFF
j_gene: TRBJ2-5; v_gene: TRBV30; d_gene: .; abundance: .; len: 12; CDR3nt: TGTGCCTGGAGTGTAACAGGGGAGACCCAGTACTTC; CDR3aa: CAWSVTGETQYF
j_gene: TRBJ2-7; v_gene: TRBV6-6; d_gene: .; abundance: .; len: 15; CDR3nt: TGTGCCAGCATGGGGCGGGGTTCAGGCCGCGACGAGCAGTACTTC; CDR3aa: CASMGRGSGRDEQYF
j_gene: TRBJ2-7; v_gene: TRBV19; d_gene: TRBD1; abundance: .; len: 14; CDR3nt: TGTGCCAGTAGTATAAATACACAGGGGGGCGAGCAGTACTTC; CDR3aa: CASSINTQGGEQYF
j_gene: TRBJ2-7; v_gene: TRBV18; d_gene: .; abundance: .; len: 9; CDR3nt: TGTGCCAGCTCACCACCTCTTTGGTTC; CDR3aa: CASSPPLWF
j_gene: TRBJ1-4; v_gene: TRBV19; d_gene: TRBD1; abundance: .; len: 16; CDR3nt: TGTGCCAGTAAACCCCCCTGGGACAGGGGGGATGAAAAACTGTTTTTT; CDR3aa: CASKPPWDRGDEKLFF
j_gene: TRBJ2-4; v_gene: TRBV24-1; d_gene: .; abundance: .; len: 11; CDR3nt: TGTGCCACCAGTATAAAAAACATTCAGTACTTC; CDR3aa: CATSIKNIQYF
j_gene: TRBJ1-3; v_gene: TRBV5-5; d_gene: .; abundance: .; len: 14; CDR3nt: TGTGCCAGCAGCCCCAGGGTCTCTGGAAACACCATATATTTT; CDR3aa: CASSPRVSGNTIYF
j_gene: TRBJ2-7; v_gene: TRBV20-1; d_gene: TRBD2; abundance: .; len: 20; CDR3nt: TGCAGTGCTAGTGGGGGGCTAGCGGGACAACTCCCCGGGACTTTCCACGAGCAGTACTTC; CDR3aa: CSASGGLAGQLPGTFHEQYF
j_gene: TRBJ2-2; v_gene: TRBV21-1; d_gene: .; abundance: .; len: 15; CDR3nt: TGTGCCAGCAGCCGGTCCGGGGCGTACACCGGGGAGCTGTTTTTT; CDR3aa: CASSRSGAYTGELFF
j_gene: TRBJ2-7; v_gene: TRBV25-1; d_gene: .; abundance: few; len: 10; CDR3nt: TGTGCCAGCAGCCAGGGTAAGCAGTACTTC; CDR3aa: CASSQGKQYF
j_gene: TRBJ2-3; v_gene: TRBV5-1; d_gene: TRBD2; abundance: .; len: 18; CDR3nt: TGCGCCAGCAGCCCTAGGGCTAGCGGGGGGCTTTACACAGATACGCAGTATTTT; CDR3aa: CASSPRASGGLYTDTQYF
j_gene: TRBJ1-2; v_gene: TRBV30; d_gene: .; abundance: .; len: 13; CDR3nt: TGTGCCTGGAGCCAAGACAAGCACTATGGCTACACCTTC; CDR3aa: CAWSQDKHYGYTF
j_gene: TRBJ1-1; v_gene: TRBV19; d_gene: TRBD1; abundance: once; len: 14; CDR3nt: TGTGCCAGTAGAAATCAGGGGGCAACCACTGAAGCTTTCTTT; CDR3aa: CASRNQGATTEAFF
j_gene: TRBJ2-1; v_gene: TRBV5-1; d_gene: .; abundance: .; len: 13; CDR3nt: TGCGCCAGCAGCTTGGTCGGGAGCGATGAGCAGTTCTTC; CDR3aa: CASSLVGSDEQFF
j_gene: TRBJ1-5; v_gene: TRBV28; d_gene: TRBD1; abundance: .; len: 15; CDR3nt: TGTGCCAGCAGTTTATTCCGACAGGGGAGTCAGCCCCAGCATTTT; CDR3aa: CASSLFRQGSQPQHF
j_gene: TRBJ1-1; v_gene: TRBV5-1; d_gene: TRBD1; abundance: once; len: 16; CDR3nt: TGCGCCAGCAGCGTGCCGCACGGACAGGGTACGGCTGAAGCTTTCTTT; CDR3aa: CASSVPHGQGTAEAFF
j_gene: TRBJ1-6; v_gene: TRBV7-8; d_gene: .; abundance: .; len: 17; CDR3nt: TGTGCCAGCAGCTTAGAAGCAGGGAGCTCCTATAATTCACCCCTCCACTTT; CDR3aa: CASSLEAGSSYNSPLHF
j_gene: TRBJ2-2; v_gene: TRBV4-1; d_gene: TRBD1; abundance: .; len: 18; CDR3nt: TGCGCCAGCAGCCAATGGGCGGCCGGGACAGGGAACACCGGGGAGCTGTTTTTT; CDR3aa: CASSQWAAGTGNTGELFF
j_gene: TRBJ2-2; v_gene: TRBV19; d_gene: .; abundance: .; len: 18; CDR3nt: TGTGCCAGTAGTACCCTGAGGAAGGGGCGGTCGGACACCGGGGAGCTGTTTTTT; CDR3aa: CASSTLRKGRSDTGELFF
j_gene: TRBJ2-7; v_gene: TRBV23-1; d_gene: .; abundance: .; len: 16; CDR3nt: TGCGCCAGCAGTCAGCCGGGCGCGGGGGCGGTAAACGAGCAGTACTTC; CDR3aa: CASSQPGAGAVNEQYF
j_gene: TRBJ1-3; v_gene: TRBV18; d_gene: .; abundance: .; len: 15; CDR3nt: TGTGCCAGCTCACCATTGAGGATCTCTGGAAACACCATATATTTT; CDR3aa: CASSPLRISGNTIYF
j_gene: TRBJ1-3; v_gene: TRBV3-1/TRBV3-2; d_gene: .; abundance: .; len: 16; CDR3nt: TGTGCCAGCAGCCCCCGGGGGCAGGGCTTATCAAACACCATATATTTT; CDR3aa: CASSPRGQGLSNTIYF
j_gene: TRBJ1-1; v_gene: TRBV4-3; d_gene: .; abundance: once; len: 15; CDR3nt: TGCGCCAGCAGCCAAGGGGACCCACGGGACACTGAAGCTTTCTTT; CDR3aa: CASSQGDPRDTEAFF
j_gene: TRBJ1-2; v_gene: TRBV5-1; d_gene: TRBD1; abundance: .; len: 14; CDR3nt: TGCGCCAGCAGCCCGGACAGGGCCCGGGGTGGCTACACCTTC; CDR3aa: CASSPDRARGGYTF
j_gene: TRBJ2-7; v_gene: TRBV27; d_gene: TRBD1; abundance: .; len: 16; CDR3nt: TGTGCCAGCAGTTCTTACTTAGGACAGGGTCTCGACGAGCAGTACTTC; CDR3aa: CASSSYLGQGLDEQYF
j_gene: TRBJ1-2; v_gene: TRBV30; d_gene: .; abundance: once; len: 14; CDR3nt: TGTGCCTGGAGTAAATCGTCCCCAAGATATGGCTACACCTTC; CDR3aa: CAWSKSSPRYGYTF
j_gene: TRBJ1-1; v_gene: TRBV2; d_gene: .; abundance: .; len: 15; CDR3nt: TGTGCCAGCAGTGACGATCTAACAGGGTTTACTGAAGCTTTCTTT; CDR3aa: CASSDDLTGFTEAFF
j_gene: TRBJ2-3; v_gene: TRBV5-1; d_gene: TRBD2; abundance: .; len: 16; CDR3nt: TGCGCCAGCAGCCCAGAGGCTAGCGGGAGACCAGATACGCAGTATTTT; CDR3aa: CASSPEASGRPDTQYF
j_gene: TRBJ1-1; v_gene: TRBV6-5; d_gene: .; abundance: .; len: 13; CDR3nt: TGTGCCAGCGAAAGGTTCATGAACACTGAAGCTTTCTTT; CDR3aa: CASERFMNTEAFF
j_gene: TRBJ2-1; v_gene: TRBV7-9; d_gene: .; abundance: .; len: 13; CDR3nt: TGTGCCAGCTCCTGGGACGGGGACAATGAGCAGTTCTTC; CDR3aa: CASSWDGDNEQFF
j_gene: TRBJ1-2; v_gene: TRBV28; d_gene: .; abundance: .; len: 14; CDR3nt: TGTGCCAGCAGTGAAACAGGGACCACATATGGCTACACCTTC; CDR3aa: CASSETGTTYGYTF
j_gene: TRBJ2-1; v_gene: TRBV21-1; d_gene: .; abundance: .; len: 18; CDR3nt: TGTGCCAGCAGCAAAGTGGGGGGAGCTAGCGGGGCCTACAATGAGCAGTTCTTC; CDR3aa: CASSKVGGASGAYNEQFF
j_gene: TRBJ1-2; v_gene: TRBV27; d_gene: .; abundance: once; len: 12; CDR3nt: TGTGCCAGCAGTTTTGCGGGCTATGGCTACACCTTC; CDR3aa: CASSFAGYGYTF
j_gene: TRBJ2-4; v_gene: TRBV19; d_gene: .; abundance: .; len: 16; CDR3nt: TGTGCCAGTAGTATATGGCAGGGGTCGGCCAAAAACATTCAGTACTTC; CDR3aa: CASSIWQGSAKNIQYF
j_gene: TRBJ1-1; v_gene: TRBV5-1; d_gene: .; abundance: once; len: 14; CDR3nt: TGCGCCAGCAGGTCGGCCGACATGAACACTGAAGCTTTCTTT; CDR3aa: CASRSADMNTEAFF
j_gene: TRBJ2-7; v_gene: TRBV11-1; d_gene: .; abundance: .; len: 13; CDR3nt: TGTGCCAGCAGCTCCAGGGGACCCTACGAGCAGTACTTC; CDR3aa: CASSSRGPYEQYF